These 20 T cell receptor beta chains originate from one sample sequenced in a study of blood T cell repertoires in COVID-19. Sequencing used immunoSEQ multiplex PCR; TCRdb keeps in-frame clones, though not all of them. This table has approximately 50,000 clones, 70% to 80% appearing once. Input material: PBMCs or T cells enriched from blood (not recorded which). The receptors stem from a woman aged 45 to 65 with acute COVID-19.

This clone was recorded only once. CDR3: CASSFTGQAIEAFF. The DNA for the CDR3 is TGCGCCAGCAGCTTTACGGGACAGGCGATTGAAGCTTTCTTT. The V call is TRBV5-1, the J call TRBJ1-1, with TRBD1 matching over 8 bases. This CDR3 has 14 residues. The ends lost 2 bases at V and 7 bases at J; junction bases unmatched: 7. In germline, CDR1 is SGHRS, CDR2 YFSETQ.

The CDR3 DNA reads TGCAGCGCCTCGACAGGGACGGATTCACCCCTCCACTTT. Translating gives CSASTGTDSPLHF. The gene calls are TRBV29-1 and TRBJ1-6, with 7 bases fitting TRBD1. The CDR3 sequence is 13 residues long. The J segment lost 8 bases and the V segment lost 7 bases, leaving 8 bases of the junction unmatched. Germline CDR1 SQVTM, CDR2 ANQGSEA.

This rearrangement joins TRBV28 to TRBJ2-5; 7 nucleotides align to TRBD1. CDR1 and CDR2 (germline): MDHEN, SYDVKM. V shed 4 bases and J 1 base; nucleotides not matched to a gene: 6. CDR3 length: 15 amino acids. The CDR3 region is CASSSGQAFQETQYF. In DNA, the CDR3 is TGTGCCAGCAGTTCCGGACAGGCTTTCCAAGAGACCCAGTACTTC.

This chain connects TRBV30 to TRBJ1-5, with 10 bases that match TRBD1. This CDR3 comprises 15 residues. Germline CDR1 GTSNPN, CDR2 SVGIG (reference sequence). Trimming removed 3 bases from V and 2 bases from J; junction bases left unmatched: 4. CDR3 protein: CAWSLGTGGNQPQHF. The CDR3, as DNA: TGTGCCTGGAGCCTAGGGACAGGGGGCAATCAGCCCCAGCATTTT.

V gene TRBV5-1 combines with J gene TRBJ1-1; possible D gene TRBD1, 6 bases. The V gene's germline CDR1 is SGHRS and CDR2 YFSETQ. This CDR3 comprises 19 residues. V lost 4 bases to trimming and J lost 3 bases, with 28 bases between them. The CDR3 DNA reads as TGCGCCAGCAGCCCGATCCCCGGGACAAGGCGTATGGCGCACACTGAAGCTTTCTTT. Its protein is CASSPIPGTRRMAHTEAFF.

The gene calls are TRBV13 and TRBJ1-2; weak D call: TRBD1 (5 bases). V lost 4 bases, J lost 1 base, and 19 bases lay in between. CDR3 size: 17 residues. The germline V gene encodes CDR1 PRHDT and CDR2 FYEKMQ (reference sequence). The CDR3 nucleotides read TGTGCCAGCAGCTCGACGGTTGACAGACTCCTTAACTATGGCTACACCTTC. Amino acid sequence: CASSSTVDRLLNYGYTF.

This clone was seen only once. The chain employs TRBV7-8 and TRBJ1-4; maybe TRBD1 (5 bases). In germline, CDR1 is SGHVS, CDR2 FQNEAQ. V lost 1 base to trimming and J lost 3 bases, with 12 bases between them. There are 16 residues in the CDR3. The CDR3 loop is CASSLVLGEPNEKLFF. CDR3 DNA sequence: TGTGCCAGCAGCTTAGTGTTAGGGGAACCTAATGAAAAACTGTTTTTT.

This chain links TRBV28 with TRBJ2-3; weak D call: TRBD2 (5 bases). Germline V CDR1 and CDR2: MDHEN, SYDVKM. V lost 8 bases to trimming and J lost 4 bases, with 19 bases between them. This CDR3 contains 15 residues. The CDR3 protein is CASRPPAGVADTQYF. In DNA form, the CDR3 reads TGTGCCAGCCGCCCCCCGGCCGGGGTGGCAGATACGCAGTATTTT. The full variable domain, with the rest looked up from reference TRBV28 and TRBJ2-3, is DVKVTQSSRYLVKRTGEKVFLECVQDMDHENMFWYRQDPGLGLRLIYFSYDVKMKEKGDIPEGYSVSREKKERFSLILESASTNQTSMYLCASRPPAGVADTQYFGPGTRLTVL.

The rearrangement links TRBV2 to TRBJ2-1; D is possibly TRBD1 (5 bases). Germline V lookup: CDR1 SNHLY, CDR2 FYNNEI. This CDR3 is built from 13 residues. V dropped 6 bases and J dropped 7 bases, with 13 bases sitting between them. The CDR3 loop reads CASRDMGVNEQFF. As DNA, the CDR3 is TGTGCCAGCAGGGACATGGGTGTTAATGAGCAGTTCTTC. Full variable domain (missing parts from reference TRBV2 and TRBJ2-1): EPEVTQTPSHQVTQMGQEVILRCVPISNHLYFYWYRQILGQKVEFLVSFYNNEISEKSEIFDDQFSVERPDGSNFTLKIRSTKLEDSAMYFCASRDMGVNEQFFGPGTRLTVL.

V usage is TRBV12-3 or TRBV12-4 and J usage is TRBJ2-5; 12 nucleotides align to TRBD2. CDR3 length: 13 amino acids. V shed 4 bases, J shed 8 bases, and the junction held 2 bases outside the gene matches. For the CDR3, the DNA is TGTGCCAGCAGTTCGACTAGCGGGGGAACCCAGTACTTC. Amino acids: CASSSTSGGTQYF.

The chain employs TRBV6-5 and TRBJ1-1; D is possibly TRBD1 (6 bases). The CDR3 covers 14 residues. CDR1 MNHEY and CDR2 SVGAGI come from the germline V gene. The V gene lost 6 bases and the J gene lost 7 bases, with 18 bases spanning the gap. CDR3 protein: CASSKLGHDHEAFF. As DNA, the CDR3 is TGTGCCAGCAGCAAACTGGGACACGACCATGAAGCTTTCTTT.

This chain uses TRBV2 with TRBJ1-5; 12 bases are shared with TRBD1. The CDR3 consists of 14 residues. The germline CDR1 and CDR2 sequences are SNHLY and FYNNEI. Trimming at V came to 7 bases and at J to 6 bases, leaving 4 bases not matched to a gene. For the CDR3, the DNA is TGTGCCAGCACTGGGACAGGGGGCAGTCAGCCCCAGCATTTT. It encodes CASTGTGGSQPQHF.

The rearrangement uses TRBV3-1 (or the pseudogene TRBV3-2) and TRBJ1-5; 8 nucleotides line up with TRBD1. V lost 3 bases to trimming and J lost 2 bases; unmatched junction nucleotides: 6. This CDR3 has 16 amino acids. Germline CDR1 LGHDT, CDR2 YNNKEL (reference sequence). CDR3 amino acids: CASSHGETGGNQPQHF. In DNA, the CDR3 is TGTGCCAGCAGCCATGGCGAGACAGGGGGCAATCAGCCCCAGCATTTT.

The chain combines TRBV5-1 with TRBJ1-3; 7 bases agree with TRBD1. CDR1 is SGHRS, CDR2 YFSETQ, per germline. This CDR3 spans 16 amino acids. The trim removed 0 bases at V and 0 bases at J, leaving 3 bases unmatched. The CDR3 bases are TGCGCCAGCAGCTTGGGGGGGACAGTCTCTGGAAACACCATATATTTT. Its protein product is CASSLGGTVSGNTIYF.

This chain's CDR3 is CASVTRGSGANVLTF. CDR3 nucleotides: TGTGCCAGCGTGACGCGAGGCTCTGGGGCCAACGTCCTGACTTTC. This chain links TRBV6-5 with TRBJ2-6; D is undetermined. This CDR3 has 15 residues. V was pared by 8 bases and J by 0 bases, with 11 bases between. Germline CDR1 is MNHEY and CDR2 is SVGAGI.

CDR3 protein: CASSMKQSQDFPLHF. CDR3 sequence (DNA): TGTGCCAGTAGTATGAAACAGAGTCAGGATTTTCCCCTCCACTTT. The chain recombines TRBV19 with TRBJ1-6; no clear D gene. Trimming pared 3 bases from V and 13 bases from J, leaving 19 bases between. The germline V gene has CDR1 LNHDA and CDR2 SQIVND (reference sequence). The CDR3 is made up of 15 amino acids.

The chain joins TRBV9 to TRBJ2-3, with D possibly matching TRBD2 (6 bases). Germline CDR1 reads SGDLS; CDR2 reads YYNGEE. The germline V and J ends were trimmed by 4 bases and 1 base, with 16 bases remaining between them. The CDR3 has 16 residues. CDR3 sequence reads: CASSSRQPGGTDTQYF. For the CDR3, the DNA is TGTGCCAGCAGCTCAAGACAGCCGGGGGGCACAGATACGCAGTATTTT.

The V call is TRBV4-1, the J call TRBJ1-1, with D hard to call. Germline V gives CDR1 MGHRA, CDR2 YSYEKL. The V end was cut by 4 bases, the J end by 3 bases, with 12 bases between. The CDR3 runs to 14 residues. The CDR3 here is CASSLRWRDTEAFF. The CDR3 DNA sequence: TGCGCCAGCAGCCTTAGATGGAGGGACACTGAAGCTTTCTTT.

This clone was seen a few times. The chain combines TRBV7-9 with TRBJ1-1; perhaps TRBD1 as D (5 bases). The germline V and J ends were trimmed by 5 bases and 3 bases, with 13 bases remaining between them. The germline V gene encodes CDR1 SEHNR and CDR2 FQNEAQ (reference sequence). This CDR3 has 14 amino acids. CDR3 sequence: CASSQGTPYTEAFF. DNA of the CDR3: TGTGCCAGCAGCCAGGGAACTCCTTACACTGAAGCTTTCTTT.

The CDR3 is CASRLRARDREETQYF. In DNA form, the CDR3 reads TGTGCAAGTCGCTTAAGGGCCCGGGACAGGGAAGAGACCCAGTACTTC. This rearrangement joins TRBV12-2 to TRBJ2-5; no check of the table's D call, TRBD1, against the DNA was made. TRBV12-2 is tagged as a pseudogene. CDR3 length: 16 amino acids.